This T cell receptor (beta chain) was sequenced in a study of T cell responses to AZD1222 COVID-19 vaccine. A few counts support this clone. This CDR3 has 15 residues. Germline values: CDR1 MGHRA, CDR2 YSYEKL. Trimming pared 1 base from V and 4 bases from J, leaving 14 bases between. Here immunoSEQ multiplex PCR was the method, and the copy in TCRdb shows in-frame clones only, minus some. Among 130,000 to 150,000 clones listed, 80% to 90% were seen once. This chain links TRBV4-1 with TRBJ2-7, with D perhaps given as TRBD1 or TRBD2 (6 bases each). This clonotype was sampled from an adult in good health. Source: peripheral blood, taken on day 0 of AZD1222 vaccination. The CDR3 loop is CASSQVSGGEYEQYF. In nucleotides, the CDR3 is TGCGCCAGCAGCCAAGTGTCCGGGGGCGAATACGAGCAGTACTTC.